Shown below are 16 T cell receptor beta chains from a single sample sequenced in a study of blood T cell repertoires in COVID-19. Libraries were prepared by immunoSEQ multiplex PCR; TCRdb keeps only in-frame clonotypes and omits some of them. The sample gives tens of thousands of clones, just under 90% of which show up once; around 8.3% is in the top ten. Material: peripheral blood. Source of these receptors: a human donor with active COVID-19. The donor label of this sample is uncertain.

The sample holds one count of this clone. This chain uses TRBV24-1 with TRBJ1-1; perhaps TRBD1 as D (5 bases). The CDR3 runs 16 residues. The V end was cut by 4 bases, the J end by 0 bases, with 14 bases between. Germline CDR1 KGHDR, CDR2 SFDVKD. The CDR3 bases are TGTGCCACCAGTGAAGGAGTAGGGGATATGAACACTGAAGCTTTCTTT. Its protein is CATSEGVGDMNTEAFF.

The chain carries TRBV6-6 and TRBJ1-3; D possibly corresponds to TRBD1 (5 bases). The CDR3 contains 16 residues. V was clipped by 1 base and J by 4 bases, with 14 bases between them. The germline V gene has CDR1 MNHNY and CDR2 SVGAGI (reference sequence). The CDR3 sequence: CASSYLGGRNGNTIYF. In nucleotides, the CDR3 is TGTGCCAGCAGTTACTTGGGGGGAAGGAACGGAAACACCATATATTTT.

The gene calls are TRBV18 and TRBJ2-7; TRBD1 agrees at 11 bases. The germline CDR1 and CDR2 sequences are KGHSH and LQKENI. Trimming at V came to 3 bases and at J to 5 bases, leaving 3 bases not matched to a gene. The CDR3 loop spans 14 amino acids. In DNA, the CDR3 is TGTGCCAGCTCACCGGGACAGGGGGAGCACGAGCAGTACTTC. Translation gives CASSPGQGEHEQYF.

CDR3 DNA sequence: TGTGCCAGCAGGTCCACAGGGACCTATAATGAAAAACTGTTTTTT. The encoded protein is CASRSTGTYNEKLFF. The chain couples TRBV7-2 to TRBJ1-4, with TRBD1 as a possible D gene (6 bases). Germline V gene data show CDR1 as SGHTA and CDR2 as FQGNSA. CDR3 size: 15 residues. The V end lost 6 bases, the J end lost 4 bases, and 15 bases lay between the germline ends.

The CDR3: CASSLPGLGGGANVLTF. For the CDR3, the DNA is TGTGCCAGCAGTTTACCGGGACTAGGGGGTGGGGCCAACGTCCTGACTTTC. The chain links TRBV6-2 or TRBV6-3 to TRBJ2-6, with 8 positions matching TRBD2. CDR1 and CDR2 from the germline V gene are MNHEY and SVGEGT. Trimming at V came to 4 bases and at J to 3 bases, leaving 8 bases not matched to a gene. The CDR3 is 17 residues long.

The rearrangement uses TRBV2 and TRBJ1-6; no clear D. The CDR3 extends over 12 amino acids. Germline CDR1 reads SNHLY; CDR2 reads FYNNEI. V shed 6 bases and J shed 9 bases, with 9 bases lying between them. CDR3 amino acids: CASRGQGSPLHF. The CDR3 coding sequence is TGTGCCAGCAGGGGCCAAGGTTCACCCCTCCACTTT.

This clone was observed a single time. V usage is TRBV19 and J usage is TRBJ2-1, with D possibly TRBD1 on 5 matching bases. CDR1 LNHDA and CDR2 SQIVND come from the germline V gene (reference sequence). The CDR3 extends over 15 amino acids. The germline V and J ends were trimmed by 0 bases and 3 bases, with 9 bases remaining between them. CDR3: CASSIESGRYNEQFF. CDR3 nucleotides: TGTGCCAGTAGTATAGAGTCAGGGCGCTACAATGAGCAGTTCTTC.

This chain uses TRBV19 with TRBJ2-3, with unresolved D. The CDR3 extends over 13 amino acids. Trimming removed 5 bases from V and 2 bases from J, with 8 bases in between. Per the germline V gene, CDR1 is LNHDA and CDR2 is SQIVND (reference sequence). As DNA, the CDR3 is TGTGCCAGTAGTCTTTACAACACAGATACGCAGTATTTT. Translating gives CASSLYNTDTQYF.

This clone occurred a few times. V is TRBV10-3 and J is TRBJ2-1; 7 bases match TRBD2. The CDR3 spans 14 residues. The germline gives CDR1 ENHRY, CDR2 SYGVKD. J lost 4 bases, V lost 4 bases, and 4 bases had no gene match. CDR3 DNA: TGTGCCATCAGTGCCAGCGGGGCTTACAATGAGCAGTTCTTC. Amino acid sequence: CAISASGAYNEQFF.

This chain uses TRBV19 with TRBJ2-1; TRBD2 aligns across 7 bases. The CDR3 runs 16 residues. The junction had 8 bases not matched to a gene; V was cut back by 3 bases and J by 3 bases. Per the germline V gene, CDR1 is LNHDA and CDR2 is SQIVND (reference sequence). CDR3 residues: CASSMARGLVYNEQFF. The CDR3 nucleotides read TGTGCCAGTAGTATGGCCCGTGGACTAGTCTACAATGAGCAGTTCTTC.

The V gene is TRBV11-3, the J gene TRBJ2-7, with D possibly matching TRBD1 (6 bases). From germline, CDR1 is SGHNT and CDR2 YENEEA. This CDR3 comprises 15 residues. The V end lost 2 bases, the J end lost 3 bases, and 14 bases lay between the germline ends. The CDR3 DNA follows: TGTGCCAGCAGCTTATCCAGGGGAAATGACTACGAGCAGTACTTC. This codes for CASSLSRGNDYEQYF. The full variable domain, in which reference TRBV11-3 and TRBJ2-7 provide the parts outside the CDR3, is EAGVVQSPRYKIIEKKQPVAFWCNPISGHNTLYWYLQNLGQGPELLIRYENEEAVDDSQLPKDRFSAERLKGVDSTLKIQPAELGDSAVYLCASSLSRGNDYEQYFGPGTRLTVT.

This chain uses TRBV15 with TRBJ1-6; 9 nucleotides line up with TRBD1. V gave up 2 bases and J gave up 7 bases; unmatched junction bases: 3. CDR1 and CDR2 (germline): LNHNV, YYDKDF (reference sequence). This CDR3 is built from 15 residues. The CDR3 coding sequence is TGTGCCACCAGCAGACCGGGACAGGGAAATTCACCCCTCCACTTT. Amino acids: CATSRPGQGNSPLHF.

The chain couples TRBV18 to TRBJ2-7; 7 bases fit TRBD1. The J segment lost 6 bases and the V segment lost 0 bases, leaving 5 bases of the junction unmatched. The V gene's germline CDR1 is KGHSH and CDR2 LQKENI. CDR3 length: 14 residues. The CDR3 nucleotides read TGTGCCAGCTCACCACCTAACCCAGGGGGCGAGCAGTACTTC. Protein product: CASSPPNPGGEQYF.

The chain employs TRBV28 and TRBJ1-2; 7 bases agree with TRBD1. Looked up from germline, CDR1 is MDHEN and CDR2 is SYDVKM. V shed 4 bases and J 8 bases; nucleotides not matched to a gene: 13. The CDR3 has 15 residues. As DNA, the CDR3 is TGTGCCAGCAGTTCCGACAGGGTCCTTATTTGGGGCTACACCTTC. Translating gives CASSSDRVLIWGYTF.

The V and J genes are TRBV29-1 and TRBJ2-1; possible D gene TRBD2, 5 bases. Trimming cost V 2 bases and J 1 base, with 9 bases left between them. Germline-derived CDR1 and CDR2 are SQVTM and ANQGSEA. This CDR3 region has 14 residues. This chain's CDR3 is CSVEREKSYNEQFF. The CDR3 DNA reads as TGCAGCGTTGAAAGGGAGAAGTCCTACAATGAGCAGTTCTTC.

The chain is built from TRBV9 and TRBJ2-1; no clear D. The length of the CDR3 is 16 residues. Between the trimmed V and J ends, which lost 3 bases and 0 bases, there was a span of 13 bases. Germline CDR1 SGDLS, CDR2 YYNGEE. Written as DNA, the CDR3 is TGTGCCAGCAGCGCAGCTCGAGCGAGCTCCTACAATGAGCAGTTCTTC. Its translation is CASSAARASSYNEQFF. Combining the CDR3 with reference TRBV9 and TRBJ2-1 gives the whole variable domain DSGVTQTPKHLITATGQRVTLRCSPRSGDLSVYWYQQSLDQGLQFLIQYYNGEERAKGNILERFSAQQFPDLHSELNLSSLELGDSALYFCASSAARASSYNEQFFGPGTRLTVL.